This entry lists 14 T cell receptor beta chains sequenced from one sample in a study of blood T cell repertoires in COVID-19 (dated by TCRdb to the early 2020s). The method behind the library was the immunoSEQ multiplex PCR assay. TCRdb took this table from immuneACCESS and kept in-frame rearrangements with V and J called. Such tables lack part of the clones; where checked against another copy, unresolved V genes explain under half of the gap, and the rest is unexplained. Here the sample has about 42,000 clones; more than 70% occur a single time. The top ten clones comprise approximately 60% of the sample. Sequenced sample: peripheral blood. The receptors shown here come from an older man with acute or convalescent COVID-19.

In this sample, this clone turned up once. This chain joins TRBV4-1 and TRBJ2-7, with 12 bases identical to TRBD1. Germline V gene data show CDR1 as MGHRA and CDR2 as YSYEKL. The CDR3 is made up of 20 amino acids. The ends lost 1 base at V and 3 bases at J; junction bases unmatched: 16. The CDR3 sequence: CASSQVFSGQGAVTGYEQYF. CDR3 DNA sequence: TGCGCCAGCAGCCAAGTGTTCTCGGGACAGGGGGCAGTGACGGGCTACGAGCAGTACTTC.

The chain couples TRBV30 to TRBJ1-4; 9 bases align to TRBD1. Per germline, CDR1 GTSNPN and CDR2 SVGIG (reference sequence). The CDR3 is made up of 13 amino acids. The junction had 5 bases not matched to a gene; V was cut back by 4 bases and J by 8 bases. This CDR3 is CAWNPGQGEKLFF. The CDR3 nucleotides read TGTGCCTGGAATCCGGGACAGGGAGAAAAACTGTTTTTT. Looking up the rest from reference TRBV30 and TRBJ1-4 gives the full variable domain: SQTIHQWPATLVQPVGSPLSLECTVEGTSNPNLYWYRQAAGRGLQLLFYSVGIGQISSEVPQNLSASRPQDRQFILSSKKLLLSDSGFYLCAWNPGQGEKLFFGSGTQLSVL.

Here the CDR3 DNA reads TGTGCCAGCAGCCCAAGCGGGGGGGCATCTGAGCAGTTCTTC. Its protein is CASSPSGGASEQFF. The J gene is TRBJ2-1, the V gene TRBV7-6; 10 bases map to TRBD2. Germline CDR1 is SGHVS and CDR2 is FNYEAQ. CDR3 length: 14 amino acids. Losses at the gene ends were 5 bases for V and 9 bases for J; bases not matched to a gene: 7.

The V gene is TRBV30, the J gene TRBJ1-1, with TRBD1 matching over 11 bases. Germline CDR1 is GTSNPN and CDR2 is SVGIG (reference sequence). This CDR3 is 13 amino acids long. After removal of 3 bases from V and 10 bases from J, the junction contained 7 bases not matched to a gene. CDR3 sequence (DNA): TGTGCCTGGAGGGACAGGGGGCCCTCTGGAGCTTTCTTT. Translating it yields CAWRDRGPSGAFF.

This clone has a handful of counts. The rearrangement joins TRBV9 to TRBJ2-3; TRBD2 aligns across 9 bases. CDR1 and CDR2 (germline): SGDLS, YYNGEE. This CDR3 contains 18 residues. Germline trimming cut 4 bases from V and 0 bases from J; bases unmatched to any gene: 12. The CDR3 DNA is TGTGCCAGCAGCCCCGGCCTAGCGGGACACTCTAGCACAGATACGCAGTATTTT. It specifies CASSPGLAGHSSTDTQYF.

The chain uses TRBV30 and TRBJ1-6; D possibly corresponds to TRBD1 (5 bases). Trimming took 5 bases from V and 0 from J, leaving 11 bases between them. The germline CDR1 and CDR2 sequences are GTSNPN and SVGIG (reference sequence). The CDR3 has 15 amino acids. CDR3 sequence reads: CAWGRDFSYNSPLHF. Here the CDR3 DNA reads TGTGCCTGGGGACGGGACTTCTCCTATAATTCACCCCTCCACTTT.

This sequence joins TRBV27 and TRBJ2-3, with D possibly TRBD1 on 5 matching bases. The CDR3 sequence is 12 residues long. The V end lost 6 bases, the J end lost 5 bases, and 9 bases lay between the germline ends. Germline V gene sequence: CDR1 MNHEY, CDR2 SMNVEV (reference sequence). CDR3 loop: CASSATGDTQYF. The CDR3 nucleotides read TGTGCCAGCAGCGCAACAGGAGATACGCAGTATTTT.

The V and J genes are TRBV5-4 and TRBJ1-2, with D unresolved. The germline V and J ends were trimmed by 2 bases and 8 bases, with 16 bases remaining between them. Germline assignment: CDR1 SGHNT and CDR2 YYREEE (reference sequence). The length of the CDR3 is 14 residues. The CDR3 bases are TGTGCCAGCAGCTTTGGTACGAACAGAAGGGGCTACACCTTC. Its protein is CASSFGTNRRGYTF.

This chain uses TRBV4-3 with TRBJ2-7; TRBD2 matches at 7 bases. There are 14 residues in the CDR3. J was trimmed by 3 bases and V by 3 bases; bases with no gene match: 5. The germline V gene encodes CDR1 LGHNA and CDR2 YSLEER. The CDR3 here is CASSQGEGSYEQYF. As DNA, the CDR3 is TGCGCCAGCAGCCAGGGGGAGGGTAGCTACGAGCAGTACTTC.

The chain links TRBV27 to TRBJ2-7; possibly TRBD2 for D (6 bases). Germline CDR1 reads MNHEY; CDR2 reads SMNVEV (reference sequence). Trimming cost V 2 bases and J 6 bases, with 14 bases left between them. This CDR3 is 14 amino acids long. This CDR3 is CASSLRRDGAEQYF. Here the CDR3 DNA reads TGTGCCAGCAGTTTAAGGAGGGACGGGGCCGAGCAGTACTTC.

This sequence joins TRBV6-2 or TRBV6-3 and TRBJ1-1, with 8 bases lining up with TRBD1. The V segment lost 5 bases and the J segment 3 bases; nucleotides outside the gene matches: 5. CDR1 and CDR2 from the germline V gene are MNHEY and SVGEGT. The CDR3 is made up of 14 amino acids. The CDR3 DNA reads as TGTGCCAGCAGTCTCAGGGGGCGATACACTGAAGCTTTCTTT. Protein: CASSLRGRYTEAFF.

V is TRBV19 and J is TRBJ1-2, with D perhaps matching TRBD1 (5 bases). The CDR3 length is 16 residues. Germline-derived CDR1 and CDR2 are LNHDA and SQIVND (reference sequence). The ends were cut back, 5 bases at V and 5 bases at J, with 21 bases in the middle. The CDR3 nucleotides read TGTGCCAGTAGTTTTTCGCGAGGGGAGGGACGATATGGCTACACCTTC. Translation: CASSFSRGEGRYGYTF.

The sample holds one count of this clone. The rearrangement links TRBV4-2 to TRBJ2-5; D ambiguous. V was shortened by 3 bases and J by 3 bases, with 11 bases between the two germline ends. Germline V gene sequence: CDR1 LGHNA, CDR2 YNFKEQ. This CDR3 is 14 amino acids long. The CDR3 here is CASSQEYTEETQYF. CDR3 sequence (DNA): TGTGCCAGCAGCCAGGAATACACAGAAGAGACCCAGTACTTC.

The chain couples TRBV6-2 or TRBV6-3 to TRBJ2-7; TRBD2 matches at 7 bases. With 4 bases clipped from V and 3 bases from J, the junction kept 6 bases outside the gene matches. Germline lookup yields CDR1 MNHEY and CDR2 SVGEGT. The CDR3 covers 14 residues. The CDR3 nucleotides read TGTGCCAGCAGTTTGACGGGGACTATCTACGAGCAGTACTTC. Translated: CASSLTGTIYEQYF.